One and the same sample provided the 28 T cell receptor beta chains below, sequenced in a study of blood T cell repertoires in COVID-19. Data came from immunoSEQ multiplex PCR; TCRdb stores just in-frame clones and leaves some out. The top ten clones hold roughly 10% of a sample with roughly 400,000 clones, 85% to 90% of them seen once. The sample was PBMCs or T cells enriched from blood (not recorded which). These receptors were collected from a woman in her 50s who had recovered from COVID-19.

The CDR3: CASSLSEGNGYTF. For the CDR3, the DNA is TGTGCCAGCAGCTTAAGCGAGGGAAACGGCTACACCTTC. This chain links TRBV7-9 with TRBJ1-2; the D is unclear. CDR3 length: 13 amino acids. CDR1 SEHNR and CDR2 FQNEAQ come from the germline V gene (reference sequence). V was clipped by 2 bases and J by 8 bases, with 12 bases between them.

This chain uses TRBV9 with TRBJ1-2; TRBD1 agrees at 10 bases. The CDR3 is 15 residues long. V lost 2 bases to trimming and J lost 8 bases; unmatched junction nucleotides: 9. CDR1 and CDR2 (germline): SGDLS, YYNGEE. This CDR3 is CASSVRSGQGWGYTF. In DNA form, the CDR3 reads TGTGCCAGCAGCGTCCGATCGGGACAGGGGTGGGGCTACACCTTC.

This clone occurred a few times. V and J are TRBV3-1 (or the pseudogene TRBV3-2) and TRBJ1-5; D unclear. Germline CDR1 reads LGHDT; CDR2 reads YNNKEL (reference sequence). The V end was cut by 4 bases, the J end by 6 bases, with 13 bases between. The CDR3 length is 14 residues. The CDR3 DNA follows: TGTGCCAGCAGCCCGGGAGAGGGTGGTCAGCCCCAGCATTTT. It translates to CASSPGEGGQPQHF.

J is TRBJ1-2 and V is TRBV6-5; D possibly corresponds to TRBD1 (6 bases). The CDR3 covers 14 residues. The germline V and J ends were trimmed by 0 bases and 12 bases, with 17 bases remaining between them. From germline, CDR1 is MNHEY and CDR2 SVGAGI. CDR3 loop: CASSYSKEAGHHTF. DNA for the CDR3: TGTGCCAGCAGTTACTCAAAGGAAGCGGGACATCACACCTTC.

The genes are TRBV11-2 and TRBJ1-4; 7 bases are a match to TRBD1. CDR3 size: 14 residues. The germline CDR1 and CDR2 sequences are SGHAT and FQNNGV. V was clipped by 5 bases and J by 4 bases; unmatched bases: 4. CDR3 loop: CASSTTGINEKLFF. DNA of the CDR3: TGTGCCAGCAGCACGACAGGGATTAATGAAAAACTGTTTTTT. The full variable domain, with the rest looked up from reference TRBV11-2 and TRBJ1-4, is EAGVAQSPRYKIIEKRQSVAFWCNPISGHATLYWYQQILGQGPKLLIQFQNNGVVDDSQLPKDRFSAERLKGVDSTLKIQPAKLEDSAVYLCASSTTGINEKLFFGSGTQLSVL.

The J gene is TRBJ2-3, the V gene TRBV6-5, with 8 bases identical to TRBD2. J was trimmed by 4 bases and V by 6 bases; bases with no gene match: 9. CDR1 MNHEY and CDR2 SVGAGI come from the germline V gene. There are 15 residues in the CDR3. The CDR3 here is CASSPTGGPSDTQYF. CDR3 bases: TGTGCCAGCAGCCCGACGGGGGGGCCGTCAGATACGCAGTATTTT.

The rearrangement joins TRBV19 to TRBJ1-5, with D uncertain. Germline V gives CDR1 LNHDA, CDR2 SQIVND (reference sequence). CDR3 size: 13 residues. Trimming took off 5 bases at V and 8 bases at J, with 13 bases between the two ends. CDR3 in amino acids: CASSPYPEEPQHF. The CDR3 region has the DNA TGTGCCAGTAGTCCCTACCCTGAGGAGCCCCAGCATTTT.

The chain recombines TRBV7-9 with TRBJ1-1, with D maybe TRBD1 (5 bases). Between the trimmed V and J ends, which lost 5 bases and 2 bases, there was a span of 12 bases. The germline gives CDR1 SEHNR, CDR2 FQNEAQ (reference sequence). The CDR3 covers 14 residues. CDR3 in DNA: TGTGCCAGCAGCCCTTCGGACACAAACACTGAAGCTTTCTTT. Amino acids: CASSPSDTNTEAFF.

The rearrangement links TRBV7-9 to TRBJ1-1; D remains ambiguous. CDR1 and CDR2 (germline): SEHNR, FQNEAQ (reference sequence). The V gene lost 7 bases and the J gene lost 1 base, with 13 bases spanning the gap. CDR3 length: 14 residues. The CDR3 region has the DNA TGTGCCAGCACCCCGAGGGTAAGGAACACTGAAGCTTTCTTT. Amino acids: CASTPRVRNTEAFF.

V and J are TRBV5-1 and TRBJ2-7; TRBD1 might be the D (5 bases). Germline lookup yields CDR1 SGHRS and CDR2 YFSETQ. The CDR3 sequence is 14 residues long. V shed 2 bases and J shed 6 bases, with 15 bases lying between them. The CDR3 sequence: CASSFEYVGVEQYF. The CDR3 DNA follows: TGCGCCAGCAGCTTTGAATATGTAGGGGTCGAGCAGTACTTC.

V usage is TRBV4-1 and J usage is TRBJ1-5; possibly TRBD1 for D (6 bases). Germline assignment: CDR1 MGHRA and CDR2 YSYEKL. Trimming cost V 4 bases and J 4 bases, with 20 bases left between them. This CDR3 region has 17 residues. The CDR3 is CASSPQGGAPRNQPQHF. The CDR3 DNA follows: TGCGCCAGCAGCCCCCAAGGGGGGGCACCGCGGAATCAGCCCCAGCATTTT.

The rearrangement links TRBV4-3 to TRBJ1-3, with D unclear. Germline V gene lookup returns CDR1 LGHNA and CDR2 YSLEER. The CDR3 has 18 amino acids. Trimming shortened V by 1 base and J by 0 bases, and 16 bases separated the two germline ends. CDR3 nucleotide sequence: TGCGCCAGCAGCCAAGTCACCGAGGCAACGGTCTCTGGAAACACCATATATTTT. This gives the protein CASSQVTEATVSGNTIYF.

The chain is built from TRBV18 and TRBJ1-2; TRBD1 might be the D (5 bases). V dropped 6 bases and J dropped 5 bases, with 10 bases sitting between them. Germline V gene sequence: CDR1 KGHSH, CDR2 LQKENI. This CDR3 spans 12 amino acids. The CDR3 coding sequence is TGTGCCAGCTCTCGGACACTGTATGGCTACACCTTC. Translating gives CASSRTLYGYTF.

Here the CDR3 DNA reads TGCGCCAGCAAAGTCCAGGTGAACACTGAAGCTTTCTTT. Translating gives CASKVQVNTEAFF. The gene calls are TRBV10-2 and TRBJ1-1; D is unresolved. The CDR3 contains 13 residues. V was shortened by 7 bases and J by 0 bases, with 9 bases between the two germline ends. Germline CDR1 is WSHSY and CDR2 is SAAADI.

The chain employs TRBV2 and TRBJ2-3; D remains unclear. V was trimmed by 4 bases and J by 0 bases, leaving 5 bases between them. CDR3 size: 13 residues. CDR1 and CDR2 (germline): SNHLY, FYNNEI. For the CDR3, the DNA is TGTGCCAGCAGTGGGGCCAGCACAGATACGCAGTATTTT. Translated: CASSGASTDTQYF.

The V gene is TRBV19, the J gene TRBJ1-1; D is unresolved. The CDR3 has 13 amino acids. V lost 3 bases, J lost 2 bases, and 7 bases lay in between. CDR1 and CDR2 (germline): LNHDA, SQIVND (reference sequence). The DNA for the CDR3 is TGTGCCAGTAGTATTATCCCCAACACTGAAGCTTTCTTT. As protein: CASSIIPNTEAFF.

The genes are TRBV5-1 and TRBJ1-2; 8 nucleotides line up with TRBD1. Trimming at V came to 4 bases and at J to 7 bases, leaving 9 bases not matched to a gene. Germline V gene sequence: CDR1 SGHRS, CDR2 YFSETQ. The CDR3 loop spans 14 amino acids. The CDR3 sequence is CASSAGQDLGGYTF. The DNA for the CDR3 is TGCGCCAGCAGCGCGGGACAGGATTTGGGTGGCTACACCTTC.

The chain employs TRBV6-5 and TRBJ1-1; a possible D gene is TRBD1 (5 bases). V gave up 7 bases and J gave up 3 bases, with 9 bases separating them. The CDR3 spans 12 residues. From germline, CDR1 is MNHEY and CDR2 SVGAGI. The CDR3 DNA reads TGTGCCAGCAAGAAGGGGTACACTGAAGCTTTCTTT. Protein sequence: CASKKGYTEAFF.

The chain recombines TRBV2 with TRBJ2-1; possibly TRBD2 for D (5 bases). V was pared by 7 bases and J by 0 bases, with 16 bases between. This CDR3 has 16 residues. Germline lookup yields CDR1 SNHLY and CDR2 FYNNEI. This CDR3 is CASKKISGSSYNEQFF. The CDR3 DNA reads as TGTGCCAGCAAAAAAATCTCGGGGAGCTCCTACAATGAGCAGTTCTTC.

The V and J genes are TRBV4-1 and TRBJ1-2; unclear D gene. The germline V gene encodes CDR1 MGHRA and CDR2 YSYEKL. CDR3 size: 13 residues. With 1 base removed from V and 8 bases from J, the gap between germline ends came to 11 bases. CDR3 in amino acids: CASSQVLGRGYTF. CDR3 in DNA: TGCGCCAGCAGCCAAGTCCTCGGGAGAGGCTACACCTTC.

The chain employs TRBV5-6 and TRBJ1-2; a possible D gene is TRBD1 (5 bases). V shed 2 bases and J shed 7 bases, with 12 bases lying between them. CDR1 SGHDT and CDR2 YYEEEE come from the germline V gene. The CDR3 sequence is 13 residues long. The CDR3 sequence is CASSFSQGSGYTF. The CDR3 DNA follows: TGTGCCAGCAGCTTCTCTCAGGGAAGTGGCTACACCTTC.

V is TRBV14 and J is TRBJ2-7, with 8 positions matching TRBD1. There are 15 residues in the CDR3. Germline V gene data show CDR1 as SGHDN and CDR2 as FVKESK. J gave up 6 bases and V 4 bases, and 11 bases lay outside the gene matches. The CDR3 DNA sequence: TGTGCCAGCAGCCTCGACAGGGGTTCATACCTCGAGCAGTACTTC. This codes for CASSLDRGSYLEQYF.

The chain is built from TRBV2 and TRBJ1-1; no reliable D call. Deletions cut 4 bases from V and 8 bases from J, with 5 bases between. This CDR3 has 10 residues. The V gene's germline CDR1 is SNHLY and CDR2 FYNNEI. The CDR3 protein is CASSAQEAFF. In nucleotides, the CDR3 is TGTGCCAGCAGTGCACAGGAAGCTTTCTTT.

The chain couples TRBV10-2 to TRBJ2-7; D unresolved. V shed 6 bases and J shed 9 bases, with 21 bases lying between them. CDR1 WSHSY and CDR2 SAAADI come from the germline V gene. The CDR3 length is 14 residues. The CDR3: CASRKNSIYEWQYF. CDR3 nucleotides: TGCGCCAGCAGAAAAAACTCGATCTACGAGTGGCAGTACTTC.

This clone has just one count. The genes are TRBV7-9 and TRBJ1-6, with 7 bases fitting TRBD1. The CDR3 runs to 16 residues. Germline V gene sequence: CDR1 SEHNR, CDR2 FQNEAQ (reference sequence). V shed 5 bases, J shed 1 base, and the junction held 5 bases outside the gene matches. CDR3: CASSLMTGSYNSPLHF. The CDR3 DNA is TGTGCCAGCAGCCTGATGACAGGGTCCTATAATTCACCCCTCCACTTT.

The gene calls are TRBV18 and TRBJ2-1; no reliable D call. The CDR3 totals 13 residues. With 3 bases removed from V and 8 bases from J, the gap between germline ends came to 11 bases. From germline, CDR1 is KGHSH and CDR2 LQKENI. The CDR3 reads CASSPLVRDEQFF. The CDR3 bases are TGTGCCAGCTCACCCCTTGTTCGAGATGAGCAGTTCTTC. Looking up the rest from reference TRBV18 and TRBJ2-1 gives the full variable domain: NAGVMQNPRHLVRRRGQEARLRCSPMKGHSHVYWYRQLPEEGLKFMVYLQKENIIDESGMPKERFSAEFPKEGPSILRIQQVVRGDSAAYFCASSPLVRDEQFFGPGTRLTVL.

The sample holds one count of this clone. J is TRBJ2-1 and V is TRBV6-5; D may be TRBD2 (6 bases). Germline CDR1 MNHEY, CDR2 SVGAGI. V was trimmed by 7 bases and J by 6 bases, leaving 19 bases between them. This CDR3 has 15 amino acids. The CDR3 loop reads CASNRLGEPSNEQFF. For the CDR3, the DNA is TGTGCCAGCAATCGACTAGGGGAACCATCCAATGAGCAGTTCTTC.

This chain uses TRBV4-1 with TRBJ2-7; maybe TRBD1 (5 bases). The CDR3 runs 15 residues. The V gene's germline CDR1 is MGHRA and CDR2 YSYEKL. Deletions cut 0 bases from V and 2 bases from J, with 11 bases between. For the CDR3, the DNA is TGCGCCAGCAGCCAAGAAGCCAGGGTGGCCTACGAGCAGTACTTC. Translated, it gives CASSQEARVAYEQYF.